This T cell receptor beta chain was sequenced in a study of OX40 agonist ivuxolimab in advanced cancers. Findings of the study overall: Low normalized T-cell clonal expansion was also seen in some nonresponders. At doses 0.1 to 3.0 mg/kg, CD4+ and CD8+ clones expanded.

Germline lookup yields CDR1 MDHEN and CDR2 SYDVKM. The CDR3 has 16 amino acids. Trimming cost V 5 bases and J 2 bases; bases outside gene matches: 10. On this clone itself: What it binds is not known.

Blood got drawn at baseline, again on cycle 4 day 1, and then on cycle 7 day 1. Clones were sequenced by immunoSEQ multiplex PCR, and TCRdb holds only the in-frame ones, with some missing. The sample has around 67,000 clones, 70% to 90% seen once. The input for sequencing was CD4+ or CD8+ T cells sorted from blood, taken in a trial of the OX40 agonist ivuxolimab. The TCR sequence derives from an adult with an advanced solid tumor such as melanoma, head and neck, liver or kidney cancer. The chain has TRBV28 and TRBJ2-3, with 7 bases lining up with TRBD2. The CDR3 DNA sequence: TGTGCCAGCAGTGCCACGGGCGGGAGAAACACAGATACGCAGTATTTT. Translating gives CASSATGGRNTDTQYF.